The 13 T cell receptor beta chains given below trace back to one sample, sequenced in a study of blood T cell repertoires in COVID-19. Measured with immunoSEQ multiplex PCR; TCRdb has only the in-frame clones, and not every one. Among some 70,000 clones listed, about 88% were seen once. The sample comprised peripheral blood. The receptors stem from a man between 65 and 85 years old with active or convalescent COVID-19.

The chain combines TRBV11-2 with TRBJ1-3; D might be TRBD1 (6 bases). V lost 3 bases to trimming and J lost 2 bases, with 8 bases between them. Germline V gives CDR1 SGHAT, CDR2 FQNNGV. The CDR3 spans 14 residues. In DNA form, the CDR3 reads TGTGCCAGCAGCTTGACAGGAACTGGAAACACCATATATTTT. It yields the protein CASSLTGTGNTIYF.

There are a few counts of this clone. The rearrangement links TRBV2 to TRBJ1-5, with D possibly being TRBD1 (6 bases). Per germline, CDR1 SNHLY and CDR2 FYNNEI. The CDR3 sequence is 14 residues long. Trimming shortened V by 6 bases and J by 5 bases, and 14 bases separated the two germline ends. The CDR3 protein is CASSLTGVYQPQHF. CDR3 DNA: TGTGCCAGCAGCCTGACAGGAGTTTATCAGCCCCAGCATTTT.

V and J are TRBV7-8 and TRBJ2-7, with 9 bases aligning to TRBD2. With V trimmed by 6 bases and J by 7 bases, 16 bases remained unmatched. The CDR3 spans 16 residues. The germline gives CDR1 SGHVS, CDR2 FQNEAQ. In DNA, the CDR3 is TGTGCCAGCAGAATAGCAGGGGCTAGCGGGACCCTGGAGCAGTACTTC. Amino acids: CASRIAGASGTLEQYF.

This chain uses TRBV6-5 with TRBJ2-2, with unresolved D. CDR1 MNHEY and CDR2 SVGAGI come from the germline V gene. The V end was cut by 4 bases, the J end by 4 bases, with 7 bases between. This CDR3 has 13 residues. The CDR3 here is CASSSHSTGELFF. CDR3 coding DNA: TGTGCCAGCAGTTCCCACTCCACCGGGGAGCTGTTTTTT.

The CDR3 loop reads CASSLGQGAVNEQFF. Written as DNA, the CDR3 is TGCGCCAGCAGCTTGGGGCAGGGGGCGGTCAATGAGCAGTTCTTC. The chain carries TRBV5-1 and TRBJ2-1; 8 nucleotides agree with TRBD1. Germline V gene data show CDR1 as SGHRS and CDR2 as YFSETQ. CDR3 size: 15 residues. Trimming at V came to 0 bases and at J to 6 bases, leaving 5 bases not matched to a gene.

The chain is built from TRBV12-1 and TRBJ2-2; the D call TRBD2 from the table was never checked on the DNA. TRBV12-1 is termed a pseudogene. This CDR3 region has 16 residues. The CDR3 region has the DNA TGTGCCAGCAGCCCTCTGGTGGGAGACAACACCGGGGAGCTGTTTTTT. The encoded protein is CASSPLVGDNTGELFF.

V usage is TRBV7-2 and J usage is TRBJ2-7; TRBD2 might be the D (5 bases). The CDR3 totals 14 residues. Germline V gene data show CDR1 as SGHTA and CDR2 as FQGNSA. Trimming cost V 5 bases and J 5 bases, with 16 bases left between them. CDR3 coding DNA: TGTGCCAGCAGCCGTATCGGGAATCTAGACGAGCAGTACTTC. It specifies CASSRIGNLDEQYF.

This clone has just one count. The chain joins TRBV5-5 to TRBJ1-1; 10 bases agree with TRBD1. The J segment lost 0 bases and the V segment lost 4 bases, leaving 3 bases of the junction unmatched. The length of the CDR3 is 15 residues. Looked up from germline, CDR1 is SGHKS and CDR2 is YYEKEE (reference sequence). CDR3 region: CASSRTGGMNTEAFF. The CDR3 DNA sequence: TGTGCCAGCAGCAGGACAGGGGGGATGAACACTGAAGCTTTCTTT.

The genes are TRBV19 and TRBJ1-3; D gene unclear. The CDR3 sequence is 15 residues long. CDR1 is LNHDA, CDR2 SQIVND, per germline (reference sequence). The V gene lost 4 bases and the J gene lost 0 bases, with 10 bases spanning the gap. The CDR3: CASSSSGISGNTIYF. In nucleotides, the CDR3 is TGTGCCAGTAGTAGTAGTGGTATCTCTGGAAACACCATATATTTT. Together with reference TRBV19 and TRBJ1-3, the CDR3 gives the full variable domain: DGGITQSPKYLFRKEGQNVTLSCEQNLNHDAMYWYRQDPGQGLRLIYYSQIVNDFQKGDIAEGYSVSREKKESFPLTVTSAQKNPTAFYLCASSSSGISGNTIYFGEGSWLTVV.

The rearrangement joins TRBV27 to TRBJ1-5; a weak D match, TRBD1 (6 bases). This CDR3 contains 17 residues. V lost 6 bases and J lost 0, with 18 bases in between. Germline lookup yields CDR1 MNHEY and CDR2 SMNVEV (reference sequence). The CDR3 sequence: CASSLRAGDYSNQPQHF. Written as DNA, the CDR3 is TGTGCCAGCAGCCTAAGGGCAGGGGACTATAGCAATCAGCCCCAGCATTTT.

The rearrangement uses TRBV28 and TRBJ1-5; the D gene is possibly TRBD1 (6 bases). The CDR3 sequence is 13 residues long. V shed 3 bases and J shed 12 bases, with 15 bases lying between them. Germline V gene lookup returns CDR1 MDHEN and CDR2 SYDVKM. DNA for the CDR3: TGTGCCAGCAGTTTTGGCGGAGACAGGAACCAGCATTTT. Its protein product is CASSFGGDRNQHF.

This chain uses TRBV6-5 with TRBJ1-2, with 7 bases aligning to TRBD1. Germline CDR1 is MNHEY and CDR2 is SVGAGI. CDR3 size: 12 residues. With 5 bases clipped from V and 8 bases from J, the junction kept 5 bases outside the gene matches. The chain's CDR3 is CASSRDRGGYTF. The CDR3 DNA follows: TGTGCCAGCAGTCGGGACAGAGGGGGCTACACCTTC.

The J gene is TRBJ2-1, the V gene TRBV3-1 (or the pseudogene TRBV3-2); possibly TRBD1 for D (5 bases). Germline V gene lookup returns CDR1 LGHDT and CDR2 YNNKEL (reference sequence). Deletions cut 5 bases from V and 2 bases from J, with 10 bases between. The CDR3 runs to 14 residues. CDR3 residues: CASSTQVTYNEQFF. CDR3 in DNA: TGTGCCAGCAGCACACAGGTCACCTACAATGAGCAGTTCTTC.